This T cell receptor (beta chain) appears in the sequencing data of a study of response to subunit inactivated influenza vaccine. General study results and limits: Each seasonal flu vaccination may recruit only limited new T cells, authors suggested.

A single record per CDR3 protein comes from TCRdb applying MiXCR to the RT-PCR reads. The profile shows around 540,000 distinct CDR3 sequences, 10% to 15% of them singletons. The CDR3 is 14 residues long. Germline V lookup: CDR1 MDHEN, CDR2 SYDVKM. V lost 8 bases and J 7 bases, leaving 18 bases between the germline ends. Worth noting for this clonotype: Its target is not known.

This TCR was recovered from a man aged 50-60 years who received an inactivated influenza vaccine. J is TRBJ2-1 and V is TRBV28; D perhaps matches TRBD2 (5 bases). The source was PBMCs from blood, collected on the day of vaccination. The CDR3 coding sequence is TGTGCCAGCCTCGTCCCGGGAAAAGATAATGAGCAGTTCTTC. This sequence encodes CASLVPGKDNEQFF.